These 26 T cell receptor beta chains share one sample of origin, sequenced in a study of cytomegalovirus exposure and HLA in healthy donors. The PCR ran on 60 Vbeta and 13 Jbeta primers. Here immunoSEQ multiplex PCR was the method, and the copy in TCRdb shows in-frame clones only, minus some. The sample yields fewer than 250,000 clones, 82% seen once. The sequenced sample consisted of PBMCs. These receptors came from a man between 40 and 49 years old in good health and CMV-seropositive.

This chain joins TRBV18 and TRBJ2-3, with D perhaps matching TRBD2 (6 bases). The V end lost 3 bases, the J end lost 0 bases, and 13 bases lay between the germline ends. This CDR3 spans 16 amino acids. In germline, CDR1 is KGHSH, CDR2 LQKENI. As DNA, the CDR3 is TGTGCCAGCTCACCGGTCGCGGGACTTAGCACAGATACGCAGTATTTT. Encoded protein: CASSPVAGLSTDTQYF.

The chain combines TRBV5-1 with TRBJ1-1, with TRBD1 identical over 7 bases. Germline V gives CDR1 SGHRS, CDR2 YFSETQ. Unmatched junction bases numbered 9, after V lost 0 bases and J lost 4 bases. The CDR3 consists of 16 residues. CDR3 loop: CASSLVRGAGGTEAFF. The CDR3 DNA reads TGCGCCAGCAGCTTGGTCCGCGGGGCAGGGGGCACTGAAGCTTTCTTT.

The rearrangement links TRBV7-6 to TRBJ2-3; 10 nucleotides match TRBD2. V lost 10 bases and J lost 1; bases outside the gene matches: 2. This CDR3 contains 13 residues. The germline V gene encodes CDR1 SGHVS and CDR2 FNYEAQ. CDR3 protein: CATSGSRTDTQYF. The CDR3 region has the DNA TGTGCCACTAGCGGGAGTCGCACAGATACGCAGTATTTT.

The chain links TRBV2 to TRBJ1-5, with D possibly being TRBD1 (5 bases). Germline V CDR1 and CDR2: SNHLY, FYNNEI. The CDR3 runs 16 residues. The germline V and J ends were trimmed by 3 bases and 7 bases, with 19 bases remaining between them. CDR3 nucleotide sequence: TGTGCCAGCAGTGAGGGGGGAGGACGGTTGGGCCAGCCCCAGCATTTT. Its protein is CASSEGGGRLGQPQHF.

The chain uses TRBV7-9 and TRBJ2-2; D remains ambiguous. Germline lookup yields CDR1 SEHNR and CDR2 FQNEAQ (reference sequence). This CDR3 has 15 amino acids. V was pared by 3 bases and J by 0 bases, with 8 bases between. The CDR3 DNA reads TGTGCCAGCAGCTTGATGACTCCGAACACCGGGGAGCTGTTTTTT. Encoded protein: CASSLMTPNTGELFF.

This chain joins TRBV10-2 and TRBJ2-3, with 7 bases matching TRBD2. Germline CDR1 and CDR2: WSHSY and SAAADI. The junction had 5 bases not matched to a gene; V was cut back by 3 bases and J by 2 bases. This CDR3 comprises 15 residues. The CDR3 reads CASSDGGVNTDTQYF. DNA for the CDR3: TGCGCCAGCAGTGATGGGGGGGTCAACACAGATACGCAGTATTTT.

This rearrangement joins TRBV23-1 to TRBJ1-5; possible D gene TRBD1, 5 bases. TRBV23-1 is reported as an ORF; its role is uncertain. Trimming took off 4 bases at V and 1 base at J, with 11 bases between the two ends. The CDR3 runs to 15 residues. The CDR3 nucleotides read TGCGCCAGCAGTCTCGGGGGTGGAAGCAATCAGCCCCAGCATTTT. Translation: CASSLGGGSNQPQHF.

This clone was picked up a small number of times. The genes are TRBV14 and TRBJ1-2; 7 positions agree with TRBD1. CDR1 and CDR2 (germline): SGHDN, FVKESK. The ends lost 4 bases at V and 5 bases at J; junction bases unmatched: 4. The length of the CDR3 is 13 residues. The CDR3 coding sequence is TGTGCCAGCAGCCCAACGGGACAGTATGGCTACACCTTC. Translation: CASSPTGQYGYTF.

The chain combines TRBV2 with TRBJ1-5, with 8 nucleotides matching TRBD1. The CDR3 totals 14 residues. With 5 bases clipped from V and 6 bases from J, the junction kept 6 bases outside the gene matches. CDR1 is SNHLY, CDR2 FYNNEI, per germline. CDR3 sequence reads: CASSNQQGGQPQHF. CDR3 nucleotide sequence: TGTGCCAGCAGTAACCAACAGGGGGGTCAGCCCCAGCATTTT. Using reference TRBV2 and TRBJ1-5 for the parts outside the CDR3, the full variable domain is EPEVTQTPSHQVTQMGQEVILRCVPISNHLYFYWYRQILGQKVEFLVSFYNNEISEKSEIFDDQFSVERPDGSNFTLKIRSTKLEDSAMYFCASSNQQGGQPQHFGDGTRLSIL.

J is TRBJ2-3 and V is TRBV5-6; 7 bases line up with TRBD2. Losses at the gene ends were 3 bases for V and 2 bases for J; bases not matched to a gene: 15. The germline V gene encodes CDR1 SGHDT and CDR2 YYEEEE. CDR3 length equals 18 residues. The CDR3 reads CASSSGGEGARYTDTQYF. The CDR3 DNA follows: TGTGCCAGCAGCTCTGGGGGGGAAGGGGCCAGATACACAGATACGCAGTATTTT. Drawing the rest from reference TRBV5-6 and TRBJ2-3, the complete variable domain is DAGVTQSPTHLIKTRGQQVTLRCSPKSGHDTVSWYQQALGQGPQFIFQYYEEEERQRGNFPDRFSGHQFPNYSSELNVNALLLGDSALYLCASSSGGEGARYTDTQYFGPGTRLTVL.

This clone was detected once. For the CDR3, the DNA is TGCAGCGTTGAAAATGGTGGAGTCTATGGCTACACCTTC. Translating gives CSVENGGVYGYTF. This chain uses TRBV29-1 with TRBJ1-2; no firm D call. The CDR3 is 13 amino acids. Trimming took off 2 bases at V and 4 bases at J, with 11 bases between the two ends. CDR1 and CDR2 (germline): SQVTM, ANQGSEA.

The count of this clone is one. CDR3 DNA sequence: TGCGCCAGCAGCTTGGGCGCCTACAATGAGCAGTTCTTC. Protein sequence: CASSLGAYNEQFF. The chain joins TRBV5-1 to TRBJ2-1; D remains unclear. This CDR3 contains 13 residues. The germline V gene has CDR1 SGHRS and CDR2 YFSETQ. Between the trimmed V and J ends, which lost 0 bases and 2 bases, there was a span of 3 bases.

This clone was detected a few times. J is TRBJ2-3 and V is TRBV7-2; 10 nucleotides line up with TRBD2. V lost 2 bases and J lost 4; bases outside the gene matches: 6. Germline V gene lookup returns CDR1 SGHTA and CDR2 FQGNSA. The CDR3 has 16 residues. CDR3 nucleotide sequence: TGTGCCAGCAGCTTAAGAGCGGGAGGGAGGGCAGATACGCAGTATTTT. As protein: CASSLRAGGRADTQYF.

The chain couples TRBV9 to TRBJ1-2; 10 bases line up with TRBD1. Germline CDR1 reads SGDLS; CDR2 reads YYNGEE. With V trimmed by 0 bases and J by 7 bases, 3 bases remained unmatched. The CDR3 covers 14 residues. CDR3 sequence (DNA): TGTGCCAGCAGCGTAGCTGGACAGGGGGTTGGCTACACCTTC. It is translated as CASSVAGQGVGYTF.

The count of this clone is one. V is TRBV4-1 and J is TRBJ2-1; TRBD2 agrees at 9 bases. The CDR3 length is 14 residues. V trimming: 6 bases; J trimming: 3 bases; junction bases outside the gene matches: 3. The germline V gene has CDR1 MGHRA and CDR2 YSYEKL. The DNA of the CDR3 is TGCGCCAGCAGTACAGCGGGAGGCTACAATGAGCAGTTCTTC. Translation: CASSTAGGYNEQFF.

The CDR3 region is CASSYSWGGPSGELFF. The CDR3 region has the DNA TGTGCCAGCAGTTACTCGTGGGGGGGGCCAAGCGGGGAGCTGTTTTTT. The chain employs TRBV6-5 and TRBJ2-2; D may be TRBD2 (7 bases). The CDR3 has 16 residues. Between the trimmed V and J ends, which lost 0 bases and 7 bases, there was a span of 15 bases. Germline lookup yields CDR1 MNHEY and CDR2 SVGAGI.

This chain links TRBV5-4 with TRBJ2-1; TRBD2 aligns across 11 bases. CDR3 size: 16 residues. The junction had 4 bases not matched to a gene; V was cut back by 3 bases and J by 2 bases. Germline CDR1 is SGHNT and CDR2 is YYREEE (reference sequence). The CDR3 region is CASSSASGRTYNEQFF. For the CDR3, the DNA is TGTGCCAGCAGCTCGGCTAGCGGGAGGACCTACAATGAGCAGTTCTTC.

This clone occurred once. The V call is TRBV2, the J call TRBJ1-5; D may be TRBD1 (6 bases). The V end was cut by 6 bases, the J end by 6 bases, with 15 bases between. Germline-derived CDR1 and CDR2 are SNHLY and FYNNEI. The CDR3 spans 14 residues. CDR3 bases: TGTGCCAGCAGACTACAGGGTTCGGGTCAGCCCCAGCATTTT. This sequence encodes CASRLQGSGQPQHF.

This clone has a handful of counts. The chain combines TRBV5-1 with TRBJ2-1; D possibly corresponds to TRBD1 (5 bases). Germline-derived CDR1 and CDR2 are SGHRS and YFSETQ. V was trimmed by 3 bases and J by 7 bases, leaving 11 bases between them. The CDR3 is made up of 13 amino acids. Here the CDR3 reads CASSSQGTNEQFF. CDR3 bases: TGCGCCAGCAGCTCCCAGGGTACGAATGAGCAGTTCTTC.

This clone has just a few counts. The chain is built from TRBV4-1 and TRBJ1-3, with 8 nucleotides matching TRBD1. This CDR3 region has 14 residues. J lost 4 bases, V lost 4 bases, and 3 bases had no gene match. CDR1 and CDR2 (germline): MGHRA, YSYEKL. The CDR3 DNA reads TGCGCCAGCAGCCTTTGGGACAGGGGAAACACCATATATTTT. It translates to CASSLWDRGNTIYF.

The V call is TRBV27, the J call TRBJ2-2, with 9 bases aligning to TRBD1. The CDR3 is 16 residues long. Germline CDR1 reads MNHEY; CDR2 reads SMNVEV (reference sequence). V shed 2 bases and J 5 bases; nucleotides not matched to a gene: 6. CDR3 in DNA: TGTGCCAGCAGTTTAGTAGGGACAGGGATGACCGGGGAGCTGTTTTTT. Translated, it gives CASSLVGTGMTGELFF.

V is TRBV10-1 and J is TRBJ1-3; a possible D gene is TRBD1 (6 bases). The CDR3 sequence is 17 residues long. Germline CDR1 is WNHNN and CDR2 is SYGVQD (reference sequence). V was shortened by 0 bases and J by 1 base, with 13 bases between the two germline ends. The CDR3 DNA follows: TGCGCCAGCAGTGAGTCACAAACGACAGGATCTGGAAACACCATATATTTT. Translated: CASSESQTTGSGNTIYF.

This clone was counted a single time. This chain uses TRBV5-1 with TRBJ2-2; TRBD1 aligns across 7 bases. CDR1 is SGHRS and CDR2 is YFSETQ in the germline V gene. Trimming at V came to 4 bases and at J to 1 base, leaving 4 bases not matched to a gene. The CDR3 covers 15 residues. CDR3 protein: CASSPDRWNTGELFF. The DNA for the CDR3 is TGCGCCAGCAGCCCGGACAGGTGGAACACCGGGGAGCTGTTTTTT.

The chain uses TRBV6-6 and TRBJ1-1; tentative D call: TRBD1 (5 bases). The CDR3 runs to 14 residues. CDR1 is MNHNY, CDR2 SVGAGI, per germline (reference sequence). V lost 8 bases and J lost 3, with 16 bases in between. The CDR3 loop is CASPGGVGDTEAFF. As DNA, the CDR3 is TGTGCCAGCCCGGGGGGGGTCGGGGACACTGAAGCTTTCTTT.

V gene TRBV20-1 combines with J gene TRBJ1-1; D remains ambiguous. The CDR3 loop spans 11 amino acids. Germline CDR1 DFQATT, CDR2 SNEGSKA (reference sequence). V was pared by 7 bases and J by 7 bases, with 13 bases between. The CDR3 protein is CSVARELEAFF. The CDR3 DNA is TGCAGTGTCGCCCGGGAACTTGAAGCTTTCTTT.

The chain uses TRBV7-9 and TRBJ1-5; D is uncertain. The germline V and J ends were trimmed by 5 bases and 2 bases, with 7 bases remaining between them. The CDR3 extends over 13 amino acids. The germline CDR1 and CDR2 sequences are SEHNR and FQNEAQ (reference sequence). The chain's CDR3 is CASSPGGNQPQHF. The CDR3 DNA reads TGTGCCAGCAGCCCTGGAGGCAATCAGCCCCAGCATTTT.